This T cell receptor beta chain was captured by sequencing in a study of read filtering for tumor transcriptome and immune sequencing. The wider study: Transcriptome libraries were built from DNase-treated RNA. RNA-seq yielded only about 75 to 1,400 TCR reads, IR-seq about 4 to 10.27 million. General study results and limits: In IR-seq, single-read clonotypes were around 85% of clonotypes but around 3.5% of reads.

Germline CDR1 DFQATT, CDR2 SNEGSKA (reference sequence). The CDR3 loop spans 13 amino acids. V gave up 4 bases and J gave up 5 bases; unmatched junction bases: 5. From roughly 390 ng of RNA, a library with molecular barcoded alpha/delta and beta/gamma adaptors was made. Using its own MiXCR run on the reads, TCRdb lists one record per CDR3 protein. Of 57,000 or so distinct CDR3 sequences in the sample, roughly 19% are singletons; the top ten hold 11% to 15%. Of note for this clonotype: Its matching antigen is unknown.

Bone marrow was sampled from every patient at the time of active disease. The receptor comes from a donor at least 40 years old with multiple myeloma. Input material: a population of CD138-negative cells sorted from bone marrow. The rearrangement uses TRBV20-1 and TRBJ1-1; 9 bases line up with TRBD1. The CDR3: CSATTGGSTEAFF. The CDR3 nucleotides read TGCAGTGCTACGACAGGGGGGAGTACTGAAGCTTTCTTT.